This T cell receptor beta chain emerged from a study of CD8+CD57+ T cells in acquired aplastic anemia. TCR beta VDJ and CDR3 were profiled, and genomic DNA was the template. TCRdb fed the reads into MiXCR, producing one record per CDR3 protein. The sample has 95,000 to 150,000 distinct CDR3 sequences; over 55% are singletons. Only patients with CD8+CD57+ cell expansion on flow cytometry were chosen for sequencing. With no exception, the patients had severe acquired aplastic anemia. No therapy was given to patients before blood sampling. Trimming cost V 7 bases and J 2 bases, with 21 bases left between them. Germline assignment: CDR1 MDHEN and CDR2 SYDVKM. This CDR3 contains 16 residues.

The sequence was obtained from a human donor with aplastic anemia. The sample was sorted CD4+, CD8+, or CD8+CD57+ T cells (not recorded which) from PBMCs. This chain uses TRBV28 with TRBJ2-7; D possibly corresponds to TRBD2 (6 bases). CDR3 in DNA: TGTGCCAGCACCTGGGGCGGGGTGGAGGTCCCCTACGAGCAGTACTTC. Translation: CASTWGGVEVPYEQYF.